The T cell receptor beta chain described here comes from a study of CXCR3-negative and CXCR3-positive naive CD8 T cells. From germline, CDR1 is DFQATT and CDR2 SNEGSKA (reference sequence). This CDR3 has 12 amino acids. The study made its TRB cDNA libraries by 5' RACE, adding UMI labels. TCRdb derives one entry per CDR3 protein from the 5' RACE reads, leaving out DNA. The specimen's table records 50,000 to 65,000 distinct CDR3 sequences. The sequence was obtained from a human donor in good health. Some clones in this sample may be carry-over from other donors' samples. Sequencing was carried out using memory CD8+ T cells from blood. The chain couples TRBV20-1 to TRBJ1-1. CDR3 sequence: CSAWAGNTEAFF.